Below, one TCR beta chain is given with its context. The data were obtained in a study of blood T cell repertoires in COVID-19. Turning to the study itself: COVID-19 samples from acute and convalescent phases originated in the United States, Italy and Spain.

Per the original methods: Amplification of reference gene primers provided the estimated nucleated cell counts. Clones were read by immunoSEQ multiplex PCR, and TCRdb kept only the in-frame ones, dropping some. V and J calls plus clone size are reproduced from that table; the DNA served to infer D and trimming. Among 70,000 to 85,000 clones listed, around 83% were seen once. This CDR3 has 14 residues. J was trimmed by 6 bases and V by 5 bases; bases with no gene match: 5. In germline, CDR1 is MDHEN, CDR2 SYDVKM. The receptor was derived from an elderly man with active or convalescent COVID-19. Sequencing was carried out using peripheral blood. The genes are TRBV28 and TRBJ2-7; 12 nucleotides match TRBD2. CDR3 nucleotides: TGTGCCAGCAGTCGACTAGCGGGAGTTCGCGAGCAGTACTTC. Protein: CASSRLAGVREQYF.